The 20 T cell receptor beta chains reported below all come from one sample, sequenced in a study of CD8 T cells in ankylosing spondylitis. In TCRdb, the 5' RACE reads were re-called with MiXCR into one record per CDR3 protein. Among some 450,000 distinct CDR3 sequences, 17% were seen once, and the ten largest hold around 0.92%. Whole-study findings and limits: Seemingly distinctive of ankylosing spondylitis blood was a TCR beta motif formed by eight highly homologous variants.

These TCRs' antigens remain unknown. Material: blood, either unsorted or a sorted T cell fraction (not recorded which). The receptor source for this set is a male donor with ankylosing spondylitis.

The J gene is TRBJ1-3, the V gene TRBV11-2, with D possibly matching TRBD1 (5 bases). CDR1 and CDR2 from the germline V gene are SGHAT and FQNNGV. Trimming took 0 bases from V and 0 from J, leaving 12 bases between them. CDR3 length equals 17 residues. The CDR3 nucleotides read TGTGCCAGCAGCTTAGATGGGGGGATCCACTCTGGAAACACCATATATTTT. It is translated as CASSLDGGIHSGNTIYF.

Ten or more counts support this clonotype. The chain combines TRBV12-3 or TRBV12-4 with TRBJ2-2; 7 bases are shared with TRBD2. This CDR3 has 15 amino acids. Unmatched junction bases numbered 4, after V lost 4 bases and J lost 2 bases. As DNA, the CDR3 is TGTGCCAGCAGTTCTCCGGGACTAAACACCGGGGAGCTGTTTTTT. Translating it yields CASSSPGLNTGELFF.

The chain uses TRBV20-1 and TRBJ2-4; D is possibly TRBD2 (6 bases). The CDR3 loop spans 11 amino acids. V was cut by 7 bases and J by 6 bases, with 10 bases left in between. The V gene's germline CDR1 is DFQATT and CDR2 SNEGSKA (reference sequence). CDR3 bases: TGCAGTGGGGAGGTGGGAAACATTCAGTACTTC. As protein: CSGEVGNIQYF.

The table lists this clonotype with a few counts. V gene TRBV20-1 combines with J gene TRBJ1-2, with D possibly TRBD1 on 5 matching bases. Trimming shortened V by 3 bases and J by 4 bases, and 15 bases separated the two germline ends. The germline V gene encodes CDR1 DFQATT and CDR2 SNEGSKA (reference sequence). The CDR3 is 14 amino acids. CDR3 region: CSASSGRGSYGYTF. As DNA, the CDR3 is TGCAGTGCTAGTTCAGGGCGGGGTAGCTATGGCTACACCTTC.

There are many counts of this clonotype. This chain uses TRBV7-2 with TRBJ2-3, with D unresolved. CDR3 length equals 11 residues. Germline values: CDR1 SGHTA, CDR2 FQGNSA. Trimming removed 5 bases at V and 3 bases at J, with 3 bases between. As DNA, the CDR3 is TGTGCCAGCAGCACAACAGATACGCAGTATTTT. Residues: CASSTTDTQYF.

The chain carries TRBV5-1 and TRBJ2-7; D is possibly TRBD2 (5 bases). V dropped 1 base and J dropped 4 bases, with 9 bases sitting between them. The CDR3 is 13 amino acids. Germline V CDR1 and CDR2: SGHRS, YFSETQ. Here the CDR3 reads CASSLRWEYEQYF. CDR3 in DNA: TGCGCCAGCAGCTTGCGGTGGGAGTACGAGCAGTACTTC.

The chain couples TRBV15 to TRBJ1-1; the D is unclear. The V and J ends lost 2 bases and 4 bases respectively, with 11 bases between them. There are 14 residues in the CDR3. Germline CDR1 LNHNV, CDR2 YYDKDF (reference sequence). In nucleotides, the CDR3 is TGTGCCACCAGCAGACCCAAGGAGGGCACTGAAGCTTTCTTT. Protein sequence: CATSRPKEGTEAFF.

This clonotype was counted only a few times. This chain connects TRBV9 to TRBJ1-2, with D possibly matching TRBD1 (5 bases). V was clipped by 5 bases and J by 7 bases, with 24 bases between them. Germline CDR1 and CDR2: SGDLS and YYNGEE. This CDR3 contains 16 residues. CDR3 DNA sequence: TGTGCCAGCAGTTCAGTACCGGGGGGAAGTCCTGGTGGCTACACCTTC. The encoded protein is CASSSVPGGSPGGYTF.

This clonotype was seen a few times. The rearrangement uses TRBV12-3 or TRBV12-4 and TRBJ1-4; no clear D gene. V was cut by 0 bases and J by 4 bases, with 12 bases left in between. CDR3 size: 16 residues. The CDR3 DNA follows: TGTGCCAGCAGTTTAGCGCGTAGGAACAGTAATGAAAAACTGTTTTTT. Its translation: CASSLARRNSNEKLFF.

At least ten counts were recorded for this clonotype. The genes are TRBV5-1 and TRBJ1-2; D possibly corresponds to TRBD1 (6 bases). CDR3 length: 15 amino acids. V was clipped by 0 bases and J by 2 bases, with 11 bases between them. The V gene's germline CDR1 is SGHRS and CDR2 YFSETQ. The CDR3 nucleotides read TGCGCCAGCAGCTTGGTCGGGGGGCAAAACTATGGCTACACCTTC. It codes for CASSLVGGQNYGYTF.

Only a few counts were recorded for this clonotype. CDR3 nucleotide sequence: TGCAGTGCAAAGTCCCTAACAGATACGCAGTATTTT. This translates into CSAKSLTDTQYF. The V gene is TRBV20-1, the J gene TRBJ2-3; D remains ambiguous. Trimming pared 6 bases from V and 3 bases from J, leaving 10 bases between. CDR1 and CDR2 (germline): DFQATT, SNEGSKA (reference sequence). The CDR3 loop spans 12 amino acids.

This clonotype was seen more than once but under ten times. The CDR3 here is CSAIPGTGGETQYF. DNA for the CDR3: TGCAGTGCTATCCCCGGGACAGGGGGGGAGACCCAGTACTTC. The gene calls are TRBV20-1 and TRBJ2-5; 11 nucleotides line up with TRBD1. CDR3 length: 14 residues. The germline V gene has CDR1 DFQATT and CDR2 SNEGSKA (reference sequence). V trimming: 4 bases; J trimming: 5 bases; junction bases outside the gene matches: 6.

This chain connects TRBV2 to TRBJ2-3, with 8 positions matching TRBD1. Germline V lookup: CDR1 SNHLY, CDR2 FYNNEI. Trimming at V came to 7 bases and at J to 2 bases, leaving 5 bases not matched to a gene. CDR3 size: 14 residues. For the CDR3, the DNA is TGTGCCAGCATTCCGGACAGGGCCACAGATACGCAGTATTTT. Protein: CASIPDRATDTQYF.

The CDR3: CASGVSGESDTQYF. CDR3 DNA: TGTGCTAGTGGAGTCTCAGGGGAGTCAGATACGCAGTATTTT. The V gene is TRBV12-5, the J gene TRBJ2-3; TRBD1 might be the D (6 bases). The V gene's germline CDR1 is LGHNT and CDR2 FRNRAP. V was shortened by 6 bases and J by 4 bases, with 14 bases between the two germline ends. The CDR3 covers 14 residues.

The chain joins TRBV14 to TRBJ1-2, with 7 bases lining up with TRBD1. Losses at the gene ends were 3 bases for V and 10 bases for J; bases not matched to a gene: 5. CDR3 size: 12 residues. CDR1 SGHDN and CDR2 FVKESK come from the germline V gene. The CDR3, as DNA: TGTGCCAGCAGCCAGTTAACAGGGGACTACACCTTC. Translation: CASSQLTGDYTF.

This clonotype was picked up a small number of times. The V call is TRBV7-9, the J call TRBJ1-1; the match to TRBD1 covers 7 bases. The CDR3 extends over 14 amino acids. With 5 bases clipped from V and 7 bases from J, the junction kept 10 bases outside the gene matches. Germline CDR1 and CDR2: SEHNR and FQNEAQ (reference sequence). The CDR3 loop reads CASSLQGHNDEAFF. The CDR3 bases are TGTGCCAGCAGCCTACAGGGGCACAATGATGAAGCTTTCTTT.

This clonotype has just a few counts. Relative to the germline gene, one junction end is altered; a read error may explain this. The chain joins TRBV20-1 to TRBJ2-7; TRBD2 agrees at 7 bases. From germline, CDR1 is DFQATT and CDR2 SNEGSKA (reference sequence). The CDR3 totals 14 residues. CDR3 in DNA: TGCAGTGCTTCAATCGGACTAGACTCCAACGAGCAGTACTTC. This translates into CSASIGLDSNEQYF.

V and J are TRBV2 and TRBJ2-3; the D gene could be TRBD1 or TRBD2 (5 bases each). In germline, CDR1 is SNHLY, CDR2 FYNNEI. Trimming left V 6 bases short and J 6 bases short, with 16 bases between. The CDR3 is made up of 14 amino acids. CDR3 region: CASSGGRRGDTQYF. The CDR3 DNA follows: TGTGCCAGCAGCGGCGGTAGACGGGGCGATACGCAGTATTTT. The full variable domain, in which reference TRBV2 and TRBJ2-3 provide the parts outside the CDR3, is EPEVTQTPSHQVTQMGQEVILRCVPISNHLYFYWYRQILGQKVEFLVSFYNNEISEKSEIFDDQFSVERPDGSNFTLKIRSTKLEDSAMYFCASSGGRRGDTQYFGPGTRLTVL.

The rearrangement links TRBV4-1 to TRBJ2-3; D uncertain. V lost 0 bases and J 4 bases, leaving 17 bases between the germline ends. The CDR3 runs 17 residues. CDR1 is MGHRA, CDR2 YSYEKL, per germline. CDR3 bases: TGCGCCAGCAGCCAAGATTTTGGCCGATCCCTGTCAGATACGCAGTATTTT. Its translation: CASSQDFGRSLSDTQYF.

This clonotype has ten or more counts. The genes are TRBV5-1 and TRBJ2-1; tentatively, D is TRBD1 (5 bases). Germline V gene data show CDR1 as SGHRS and CDR2 as YFSETQ. V lost 5 bases and J lost 3, with 12 bases in between. The CDR3 is made up of 14 amino acids. As DNA, the CDR3 is TGCGCCAGCAGTCAGGGTTTAGGCTACAATGAGCAGTTCTTC. Amino acid sequence: CASSQGLGYNEQFF.